This TCR beta chain was observed in a study of blood T cell repertoires in COVID-19. Across the whole study: There were acute and convalescent COVID-19 samples, and they came from the United States, Italy and Spain. Sample material is recorded as cDNA or gDNA derived from T cells, B-cell-depleted T cells, or PBMCs.

This CDR3 comprises 17 residues. The germline gives CDR1 MDHEN, CDR2 SYDVKM. The junction had 12 bases not matched to a gene; V was cut back by 4 bases and J by 1 base. In the authors' workflow: Reference gene primer amplification in the assay estimated nucleated cell counts. Assay: immunoSEQ multiplex PCR; the TCRdb copy retains only in-frame clones and omits some. That table gives V, J and clone size, and the DNA gave D and trimming. The table shows about 240,000 clones, with roughly 80% occurring only once. The genes are TRBV28 and TRBJ1-1, with 7 bases fitting TRBD1. This clonotype was sampled from a woman aged 65 to 85 with acute or convalescent COVID-19. Sequencing was performed on peripheral blood. The CDR3 sequence: CASSSFPGQQWNTEAFF. CDR3 coding DNA: TGTGCCAGCAGTTCCTTTCCGGGACAGCAGTGGAACACTGAAGCTTTCTTT.